Following are 6 T cell receptor beta chains from one sample sequenced in a study of long-term antiretroviral therapy in people with HIV. It was version v3.0 of the immunoSEQ assay that was run at survey level. The assay was immunoSEQ multiplex PCR, and TCRdb's table has in-frame clones only and misses some. The sample comprises roughly 42,000 clones, about nine tenths of which are singletons, and 5.1% rests with the top ten. This specimen consisted of unsorted PBMCs, obtained 0.1 years before starting antiretroviral therapy. These receptors were collected from a woman between 45 and 65 years old with HIV.

Written as DNA, the CDR3 is TGTGCCAGCAGCTTAGTAACTGGCGGGGGGGGCAAAATCACCCAGTACTTC. Its protein product is CASSLVTGGGGKITQYF. The chain is built from TRBV7-2 and TRBJ2-5, with 9 bases that match TRBD2. J lost 8 bases, V lost 1 base, and 14 bases had no gene match. The CDR3 length is 17 residues. The germline V gene has CDR1 SGHTA and CDR2 FQGNSA.

The CDR3, as DNA: TGTGCCAGCAGCTTCGAGACAGCCTACAATGAGCAGTTCTTC. Encoded protein: CASSFETAYNEQFF. The chain carries TRBV5-6 and TRBJ2-1, with D possibly being TRBD1 (5 bases). Deletions cut 2 bases from V and 2 bases from J, with 8 bases between. There are 14 residues in the CDR3. Germline V CDR1 and CDR2: SGHDT, YYEEEE.

The V gene is TRBV10-3, the J gene TRBJ2-7, with D perhaps matching TRBD1 (6 bases). This CDR3 has 18 residues. CDR1 and CDR2 (germline): ENHRY, SYGVKD. V gave up 6 bases and J gave up 0 bases, with 24 bases separating them. This CDR3 is CAISRLPLTGFTSYEQYF. CDR3 DNA sequence: TGTGCCATCAGCCGCCTGCCCCTAACAGGGTTTACCTCCTACGAGCAGTACTTC.

The chain combines TRBV14 with TRBJ2-2; D unresolved. Looked up from germline, CDR1 is SGHDN and CDR2 is FVKESK. V lost 4 bases and J lost 5, with 14 bases in between. The CDR3 extends over 15 amino acids. The CDR3 loop is CASSRPTFGTGELFF. DNA of the CDR3: TGTGCCAGCAGCCGCCCGACTTTTGGTACCGGGGAGCTGTTTTTT.

The genes are TRBV5-1 and TRBJ2-3, with D unclear. This CDR3 has 14 amino acids. Germline V gene sequence: CDR1 SGHRS, CDR2 YFSETQ. Trimming took 1 base from V and 1 from J, leaving 7 bases between them. CDR3 sequence reads: CASSLLYGTDTQYF. The CDR3 region has the DNA TGCGCCAGCAGCTTGCTATACGGCACAGATACGCAGTATTTT.

The CDR3 coding sequence is TGTGCCAGCAGTAGGGACTTAACCTACGAGCAGTACTTC. Translation: CASSRDLTYEQYF. The chain recombines TRBV6-5 with TRBJ2-7; D possibly corresponds to TRBD2 (6 bases). The CDR3 has 13 amino acids. Trimming took 5 bases from V and 2 from J, leaving 10 bases between them. CDR1 and CDR2 (germline): MNHEY, SVGAGI.